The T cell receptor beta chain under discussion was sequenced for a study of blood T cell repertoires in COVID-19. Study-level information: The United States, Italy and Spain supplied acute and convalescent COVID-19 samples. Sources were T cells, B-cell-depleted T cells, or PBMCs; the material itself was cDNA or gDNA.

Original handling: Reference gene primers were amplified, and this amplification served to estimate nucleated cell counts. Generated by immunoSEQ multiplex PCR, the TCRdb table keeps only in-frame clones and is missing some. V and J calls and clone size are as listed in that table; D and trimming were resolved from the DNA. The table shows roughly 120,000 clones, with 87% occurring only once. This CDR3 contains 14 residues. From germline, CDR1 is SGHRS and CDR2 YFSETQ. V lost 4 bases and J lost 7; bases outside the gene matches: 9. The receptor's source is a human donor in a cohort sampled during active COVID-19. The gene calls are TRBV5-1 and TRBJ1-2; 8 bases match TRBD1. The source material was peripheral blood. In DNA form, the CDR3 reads TGCGCCAGCAGCCTGGACAGGGCTACCGGTGGCTACACCTTC. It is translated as CASSLDRATGGYTF.